This T cell receptor beta chain was captured in a study of shared T cell receptors in the human thymus (dated by TCRdb to the early 2020s). A note on the overall study: The study examined how self-reactive, shared T-cell receptor alpha chains are generated in the human thymus.

The germline V gene supplies CDR1 SGHDN and CDR2 FVKESK. Its CDR3 holds 17 amino acids, cysteine through phenylalanine. Only CDR3 DNA remains: 51 bases, in frame from the first base. Trimming takes 0 bases off V and 5 bases off J; junction bases not matched to a gene: 13. Comment on this clone: It has no known antigen specificity. No base-level quality is on record; no much larger clone is a single base apart.

The library was built by means of the immunoSEQ multiplex PCR assay. What TCRdb holds here is the immuneACCESS table cut down to in-frame rearrangements. Part of the clones is not present; checked against another copy, under half of the missing clones reflect an unresolved V gene, and the others are unexplained. This sample lists roughly 410,000 clones; about 95% were detected once. Of the sample, approximately 0.02% falls within the top ten clones. This receptor was obtained from a human donor. The sample comprised thymocytes. The chain is made from TRBV14 and TRBJ2-7; 7 bases in the junction line up with TRBD2. CDR3 reads: CASSQDQRSGRKNEQYF. The DNA is as follows: TGTGCCAGCAGCCAAGATCAAAGATCCGGGAGGAAGAACGAGCAGTACTTC.